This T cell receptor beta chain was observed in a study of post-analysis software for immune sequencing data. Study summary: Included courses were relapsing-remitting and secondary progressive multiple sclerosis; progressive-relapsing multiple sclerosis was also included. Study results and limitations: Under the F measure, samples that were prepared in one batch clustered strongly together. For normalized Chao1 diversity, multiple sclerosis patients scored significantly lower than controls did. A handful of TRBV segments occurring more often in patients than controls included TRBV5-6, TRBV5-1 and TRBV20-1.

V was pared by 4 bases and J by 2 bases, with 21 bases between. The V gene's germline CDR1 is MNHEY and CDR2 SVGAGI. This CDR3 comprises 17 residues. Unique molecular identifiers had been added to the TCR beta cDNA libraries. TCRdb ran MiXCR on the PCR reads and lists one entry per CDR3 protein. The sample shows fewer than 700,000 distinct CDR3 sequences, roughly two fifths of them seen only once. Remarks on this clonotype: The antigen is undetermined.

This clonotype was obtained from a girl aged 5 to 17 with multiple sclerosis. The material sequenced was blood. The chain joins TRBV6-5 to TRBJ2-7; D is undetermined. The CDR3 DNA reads TGTGCCAGCAGTTCGCGCAATTGGGCAGTAGGAACCTACGAGCAGTACTTC. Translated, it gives CASSSRNWAVGTYEQYF.